A single sample gave rise to the 18 T cell receptor beta chains below, sequenced in a study of regulatory T cells in long-lasting Graves disease. The time point is: newly diagnosed GD, antithyroid drugs for less than 3 months. Making the TCR library involved RNA that had been extracted from PBMCs. To make TCR beta libraries, researchers used iRepertoire HTBI primers and Arm-PCR of CDR3 regions. TCRdb re-derived calls from the multiplex PCR reads in MiXCR, one entry per CDR3 protein. The table includes 350,000 to 450,000 distinct CDR3 sequences, 12% detected once. This same sample was also taken into another study, of T cells in Graves' hyperthyroidism and ophthalmopathy.

The input for sequencing was peripheral blood mononuclear cells (PBMCs), taken at new diagnosis, from a patient treated with antithyroid drugs. Receptors originate from a woman under 30 with Graves disease.

Details on this clonotype: This may come from a read error, since a much larger clone is one base off. V usage is TRBV3-1 and J usage is TRBJ1-1; 11 nucleotides line up with TRBD1. Germline V gene data show CDR1 as LGHDT and CDR2 as YNNKEL (reference sequence). V shed 1 base, J shed 6 bases, and the junction held 10 bases outside the gene matches. This CDR3 region has 17 residues. The CDR3 coding sequence is TGTGCCAGCAGCCAAGGATTGGGACAGGGGGATGGCTCTGAAGCTTTCTTT. Its protein product is CASSQGLGQGDGSEAFF.

The chain carries TRBV5-1 and TRBJ2-7; 7 bases are shared with TRBD2. The CDR3 is 18 amino acids. Germline V gene sequence: CDR1 SGHRS, CDR2 YFSETQ. V lost 0 bases to trimming and J lost 3 bases; unmatched junction nucleotides: 15. DNA for the CDR3: TGCGCCAGCAGCTTGGCTCTGGGGGTTCAAGGGGAGGGCTACGAGCAGTACTTC. Translated: CASSLALGVQGEGYEQYF.

This clonotype has a handful of counts. The rearrangement links TRBV12-5 to TRBJ2-5; D gene unclear. CDR1 is LGHNT and CDR2 is FRNRAP in the germline V gene. This CDR3 is 13 amino acids long. Trimming removed 1 base from V and 6 bases from J, with 9 bases in between. Here the CDR3 reads CASGLGLTKTQYF. The CDR3, as DNA: TGTGCTAGTGGTTTGGGGTTGACGAAGACCCAGTACTTC.

A single count supports this clonotype. This rearrangement joins TRBV28 to TRBJ2-7; 9 bases fit TRBD1. The CDR3 loop spans 15 amino acids. Unmatched junction bases numbered 8, after V lost 8 bases and J lost 0 bases. CDR1 MDHEN and CDR2 SYDVKM come from the germline V gene. The CDR3 DNA sequence: TGTGCCAGCGATACCACGGGACAGGGCTCCTACGAGCAGTACTTC. Its translation is CASDTTGQGSYEQYF.

This clonotype was counted many times. J is TRBJ2-5 and V is TRBV20-1; perhaps TRBD2 as D (6 bases). With 5 bases removed from V and 5 bases from J, the gap between germline ends came to 18 bases. The germline CDR1 and CDR2 sequences are DFQATT and SNEGSKA (reference sequence). The CDR3 extends over 14 amino acids. CDR3 nucleotides: TGCAGTGCTCCCGCGCGTGGAGGGCGGGAGACCCAGTACTTC. Translating it yields CSAPARGGRETQYF.

The V call is TRBV6-5, the J call TRBJ1-5, with TRBD1 matching 7 bases. V lost 4 bases to trimming and J lost 4 bases; unmatched junction nucleotides: 4. Germline V gives CDR1 MNHEY, CDR2 SVGAGI. The CDR3 contains 14 residues. The CDR3 reads CASSLDRFNQPQHF. The CDR3 nucleotides read TGTGCCAGCAGTTTGGACAGGTTTAATCAGCCCCAGCATTTT.

This clonotype occurred many times. The chain uses TRBV2 and TRBJ1-6, with a tentative D call TRBD1 (5 bases). Germline V gene data show CDR1 as SNHLY and CDR2 as FYNNEI. Trimming took off 8 bases at V and 7 bases at J, with 12 bases between the two ends. The CDR3 extends over 13 amino acids. In DNA, the CDR3 is TGTGCCAGCCTCGGGGGGGAAAATTCACCCCTCCACTTT. It yields the protein CASLGGENSPLHF.

The V call is TRBV15, the J call TRBJ2-1; 11 bases map to TRBD2. After removal of 5 bases from V and 7 bases from J, the junction contained 10 bases not matched to a gene. This CDR3 is built from 16 residues. Germline lookup yields CDR1 LNHNV and CDR2 YYDKDF (reference sequence). In DNA form, the CDR3 reads TGTGCCACCAGCGGAACTAGCGGGAGTATATTGAATGAGCAGTTCTTC. It translates to CATSGTSGSILNEQFF.

The CDR3 coding sequence is TGCAGCGGCCGGGACAGCACCTACAATGAGCAGTTCTTC. Its protein product is CSGRDSTYNEQFF. The chain combines TRBV29-1 with TRBJ2-1; the match to TRBD1 covers 7 bases. Germline-derived CDR1 and CDR2 are SQVTM and ANQGSEA. After removal of 7 bases from V and 2 bases from J, the junction contained 5 bases not matched to a gene. This CDR3 region has 13 residues.

This clonotype was seen many times. The chain is built from TRBV11-2 and TRBJ1-4; unclear D gene. The CDR3 covers 14 residues. The germline gives CDR1 SGHAT, CDR2 FQNNGV. Trimming stripped 5 bases from V and 6 bases from J, with 13 bases between. The DNA of the CDR3 is TGTGCCAGCAGCCCGGGATTCGGGGATGAAAAACTGTTTTTT. Encoded protein: CASSPGFGDEKLFF.

This clonotype was counted ten times or more. The chain carries TRBV5-1 and TRBJ2-7, with TRBD1 as a possible D gene (6 bases). Trimming stripped 1 base from V and 0 bases from J, with 8 bases between. Germline CDR1 is SGHRS and CDR2 is YFSETQ. The length of the CDR3 is 14 residues. CDR3 residues: CASSLMDSSYEQYV. The CDR3 DNA reads TGCGCCAGCAGCTTGATGGACAGCTCCTACGAGCAGTACGTC.

The chain employs TRBV6-1 and TRBJ2-2; either TRBD1 or TRBD2 may fit D (5 bases each). The V gene lost 6 bases and the J gene lost 0 bases, with 14 bases spanning the gap. The length of the CDR3 is 16 residues. Germline assignment: CDR1 MNHNS and CDR2 SASEGT. CDR3 DNA: TGTGCCAGCAGCGCTGGGGGTTACGCGAACACCGGGGAGCTGTTTTTT. Its translation: CASSAGGYANTGELFF.

The table lists this clonotype with a few counts. J is TRBJ2-7 and V is TRBV20-1, with D perhaps matching TRBD2 (6 bases). The V gene's germline CDR1 is DFQATT and CDR2 SNEGSKA (reference sequence). This CDR3 spans 13 amino acids. V was pared by 4 bases and J by 2 bases, with 12 bases between. CDR3 sequence reads: CSAKPTRTYEQYF. As DNA, the CDR3 is TGCAGTGCTAAACCGACTAGAACCTACGAGCAGTACTTC.

V usage is TRBV28 and J usage is TRBJ2-5, with D unresolved. The CDR3 is 11 residues long. With 3 bases removed from V and 8 bases from J, the gap between germline ends came to 7 bases. Germline-derived CDR1 and CDR2 are MDHEN and SYDVKM. The CDR3 DNA reads as TGTGCCAGCAGTTTCTGGCTCACCCAGTACTTC. Its translation: CASSFWLTQYF.

The chain has TRBV5-1 and TRBJ1-1, with D tentatively TRBD1 (5 bases). The CDR3 is made up of 13 amino acids. V lost 10 bases and J lost 0, with 13 bases in between. Germline V gene sequence: CDR1 SGHRS, CDR2 YFSETQ. CDR3 DNA sequence: TGCGCCGACAGAAATGTTTTGAACACTGAAGCTTTCTTT. Translated, it gives CADRNVLNTEAFF.

This clonotype was picked up many times. The V gene is TRBV11-2, the J gene TRBJ1-2, with 8 bases matching TRBD1. The CDR3 has 13 amino acids. V shed 5 bases, J shed 9 bases, and the junction held 8 bases outside the gene matches. The V gene's germline CDR1 is SGHAT and CDR2 FQNNGV. This chain's CDR3 is CASSPGTGDRYTF. DNA of the CDR3: TGTGCCAGCAGCCCTGGGACAGGAGACCGCTACACCTTC.

This clonotype was observed many times. The chain couples TRBV12-3 or TRBV12-4 to TRBJ2-7, with unresolved D. The ends were cut back, 6 bases at V and 3 bases at J, with 6 bases in the middle. The CDR3 length is 11 residues. The CDR3, as DNA: TGTGCCAGCAGCTTCTTCTACGAGCAGTACTTC. Translating gives CASSFFYEQYF.

This clonotype was seen a few times. The V gene is TRBV14, the J gene TRBJ1-2; 8 nucleotides line up with TRBD1. CDR3 length: 15 amino acids. V lost 7 bases to trimming and J lost 4 bases; unmatched junction nucleotides: 11. Germline values: CDR1 SGHDN, CDR2 FVKESK. Here the CDR3 DNA reads TGTGCCAGCAACCCCCCCGGACAGGGAAGCTATGGCTACACCTTC. Translated: CASNPPGQGSYGYTF.